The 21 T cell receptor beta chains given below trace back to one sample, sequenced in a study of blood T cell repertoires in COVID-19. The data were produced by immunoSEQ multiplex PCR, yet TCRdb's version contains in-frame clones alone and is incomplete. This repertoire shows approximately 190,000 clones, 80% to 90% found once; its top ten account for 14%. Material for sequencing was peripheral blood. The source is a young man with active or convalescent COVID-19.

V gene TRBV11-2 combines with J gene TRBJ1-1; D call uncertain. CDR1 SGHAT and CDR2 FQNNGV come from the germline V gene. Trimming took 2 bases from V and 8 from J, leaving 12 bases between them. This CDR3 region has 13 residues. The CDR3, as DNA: TGTGCCAGCAGCTTATATCCGACACCCGAAGCTTTCTTT. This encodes CASSLYPTPEAFF.

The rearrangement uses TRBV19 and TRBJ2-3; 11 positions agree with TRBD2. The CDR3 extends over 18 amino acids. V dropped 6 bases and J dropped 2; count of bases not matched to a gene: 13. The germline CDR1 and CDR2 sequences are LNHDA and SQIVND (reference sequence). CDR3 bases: TGTGCCAGTAGCCTTTCCCTCCTAGCGGGAGGCCCCACAGATACGCAGTATTTT. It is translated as CASSLSLLAGGPTDTQYF. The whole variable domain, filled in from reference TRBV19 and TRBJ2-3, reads DGGITQSPKYLFRKEGQNVTLSCEQNLNHDAMYWYRQDPGQGLRLIYYSQIVNDFQKGDIAEGYSVSREKKESFPLTVTSAQKNPTAFYLCASSLSLLAGGPTDTQYFGPGTRLTVL.

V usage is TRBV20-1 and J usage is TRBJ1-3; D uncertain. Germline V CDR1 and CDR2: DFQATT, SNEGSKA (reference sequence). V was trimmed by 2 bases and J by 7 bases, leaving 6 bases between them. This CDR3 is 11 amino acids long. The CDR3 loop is CSARNGNTIYF. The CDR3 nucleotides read TGCAGTGCTAGAAACGGGAACACCATATATTTT.

CDR3 region: CASSPLRGEGTEAFF. The CDR3 DNA is TGTGCCAGCAGCCCGCTCCGGGGAGAGGGCACTGAAGCTTTCTTT. The chain employs TRBV7-9 and TRBJ1-1; D is unresolved. The length of the CDR3 is 15 residues. CDR1 SEHNR and CDR2 FQNEAQ come from the germline V gene (reference sequence). Trimming removed 5 bases from V and 4 bases from J, with 17 bases in between.

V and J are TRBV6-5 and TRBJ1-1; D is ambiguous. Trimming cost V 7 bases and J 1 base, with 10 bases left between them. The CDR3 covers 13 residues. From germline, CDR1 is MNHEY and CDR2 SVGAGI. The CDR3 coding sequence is TGTGCCAGCACGGGGATGGCGAACACTGAAGCTTTCTTT. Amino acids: CASTGMANTEAFF.

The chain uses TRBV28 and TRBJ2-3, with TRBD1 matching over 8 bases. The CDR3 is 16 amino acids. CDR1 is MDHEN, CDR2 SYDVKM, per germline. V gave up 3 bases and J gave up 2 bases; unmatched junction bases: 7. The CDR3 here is CASSFQRTGITDTQYF. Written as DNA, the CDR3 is TGTGCCAGCAGTTTTCAGCGGACAGGGATCACAGATACGCAGTATTTT.

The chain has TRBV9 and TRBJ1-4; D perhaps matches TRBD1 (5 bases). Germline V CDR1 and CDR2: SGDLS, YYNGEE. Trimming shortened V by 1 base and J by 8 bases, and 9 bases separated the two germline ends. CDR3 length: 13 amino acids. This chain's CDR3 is CASSVRGEEKLFF. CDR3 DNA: TGTGCCAGCAGCGTACGGGGGGAAGAAAAACTGTTTTTT.

The CDR3 DNA reads TGTGCCAGCAGCAAAAAAGACGGGAGCTACGCAGATCAGCCCCAGCATTTT. It encodes CASSKKDGSYADQPQHF. J is TRBJ1-5 and V is TRBV21-1. TRBV21-1 is given as a pseudogene. The CDR3 is 17 amino acids.

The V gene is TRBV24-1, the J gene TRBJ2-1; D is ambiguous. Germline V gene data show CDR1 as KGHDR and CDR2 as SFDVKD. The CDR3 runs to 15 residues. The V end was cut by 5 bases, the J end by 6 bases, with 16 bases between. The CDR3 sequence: CATSGLPVSTNEQFF. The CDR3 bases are TGTGCCACCAGTGGGTTGCCCGTTAGTACCAATGAGCAGTTCTTC.

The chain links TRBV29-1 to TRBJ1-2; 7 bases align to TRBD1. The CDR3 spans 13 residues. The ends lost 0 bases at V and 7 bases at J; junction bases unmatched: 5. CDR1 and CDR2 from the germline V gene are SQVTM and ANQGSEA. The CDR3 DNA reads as TGCAGCGTTGAAGATGGGGGGACAGCTGGCTACACCTTC. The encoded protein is CSVEDGGTAGYTF.

The CDR3 DNA is TGCAGCGTTTTCTCACGGACTAGCGGGGGGTCATACAATGAGCAGTTCTTC. It is translated as CSVFSRTSGGSYNEQFF. The V and J genes are TRBV29-1 and TRBJ2-1; 14 bases fit TRBD2. Germline-derived CDR1 and CDR2 are SQVTM and ANQGSEA. This CDR3 region has 17 residues. After removal of 5 bases from V and 4 bases from J, the junction contained 10 bases not matched to a gene.

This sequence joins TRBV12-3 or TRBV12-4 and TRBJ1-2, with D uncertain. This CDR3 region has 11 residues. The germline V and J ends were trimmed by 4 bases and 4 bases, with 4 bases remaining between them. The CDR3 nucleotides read TGTGCCAGCAGTTCTATCTATGGCTACACCTTC. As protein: CASSSIYGYTF.

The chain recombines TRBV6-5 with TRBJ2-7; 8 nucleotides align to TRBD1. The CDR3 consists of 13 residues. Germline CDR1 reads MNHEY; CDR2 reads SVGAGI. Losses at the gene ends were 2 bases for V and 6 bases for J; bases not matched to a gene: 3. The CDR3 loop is CASSYTTGGEQYV. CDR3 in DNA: TGTGCCAGCAGTTACACAACAGGGGGCGAGCAGTACGTC.

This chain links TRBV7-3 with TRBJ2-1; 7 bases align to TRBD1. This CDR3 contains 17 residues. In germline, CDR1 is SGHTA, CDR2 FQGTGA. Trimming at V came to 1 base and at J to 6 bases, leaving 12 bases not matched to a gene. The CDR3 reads CASSLKGASFRANEQFF. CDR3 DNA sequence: TGTGCCAGCAGCTTAAAGGGGGCTAGTTTCCGGGCCAATGAGCAGTTCTTC.

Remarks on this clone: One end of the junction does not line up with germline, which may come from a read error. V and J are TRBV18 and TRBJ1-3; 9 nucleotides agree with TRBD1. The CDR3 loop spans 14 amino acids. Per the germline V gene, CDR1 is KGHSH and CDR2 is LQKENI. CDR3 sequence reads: CATSQGASGNTIYF. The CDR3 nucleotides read TGTGCCACCTCACAGGGGGCGAGTGGAAACACCATATATTTT.

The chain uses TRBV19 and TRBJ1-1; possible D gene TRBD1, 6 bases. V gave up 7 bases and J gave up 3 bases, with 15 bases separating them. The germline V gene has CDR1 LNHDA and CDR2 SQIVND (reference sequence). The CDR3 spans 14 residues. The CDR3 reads CASTEVDRYTEAFF. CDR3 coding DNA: TGTGCCAGTACCGAAGTCGACAGGTACACTGAAGCTTTCTTT.

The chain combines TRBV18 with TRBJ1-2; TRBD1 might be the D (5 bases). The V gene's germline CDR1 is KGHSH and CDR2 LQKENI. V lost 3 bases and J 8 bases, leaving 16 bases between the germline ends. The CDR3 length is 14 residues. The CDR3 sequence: CASSPGRGRDGYTF. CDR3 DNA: TGTGCCAGCTCACCCGGACGGGGGAGGGACGGCTACACCTTC.

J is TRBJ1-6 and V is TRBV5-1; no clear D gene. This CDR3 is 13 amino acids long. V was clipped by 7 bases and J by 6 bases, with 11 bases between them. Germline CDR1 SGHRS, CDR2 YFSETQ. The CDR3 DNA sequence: TGCGCCAGCCGCTCCGACTTTAATTCACCCCTCCACTTT. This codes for CASRSDFNSPLHF.

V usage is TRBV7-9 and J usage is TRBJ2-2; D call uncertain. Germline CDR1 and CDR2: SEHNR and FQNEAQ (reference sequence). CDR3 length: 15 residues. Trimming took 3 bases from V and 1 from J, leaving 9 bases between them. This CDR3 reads CASSFLSWNTGELFF. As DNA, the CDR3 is TGTGCCAGCAGCTTTCTGTCGTGGAACACCGGGGAGCTGTTTTTT.

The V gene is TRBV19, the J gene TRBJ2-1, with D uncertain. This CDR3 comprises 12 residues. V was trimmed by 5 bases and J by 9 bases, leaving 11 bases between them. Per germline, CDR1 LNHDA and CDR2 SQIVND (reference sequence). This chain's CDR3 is CASSLHHTEQFF. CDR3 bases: TGTGCCAGTAGTCTTCATCACACTGAGCAGTTCTTC.

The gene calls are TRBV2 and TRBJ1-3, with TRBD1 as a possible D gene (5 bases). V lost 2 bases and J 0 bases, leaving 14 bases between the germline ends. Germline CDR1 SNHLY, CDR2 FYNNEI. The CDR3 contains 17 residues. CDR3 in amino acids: CASSESGDRLSGNTIYF. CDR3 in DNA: TGTGCCAGCAGTGAATCGGGGGACCGACTCTCTGGAAACACCATATATTTT.